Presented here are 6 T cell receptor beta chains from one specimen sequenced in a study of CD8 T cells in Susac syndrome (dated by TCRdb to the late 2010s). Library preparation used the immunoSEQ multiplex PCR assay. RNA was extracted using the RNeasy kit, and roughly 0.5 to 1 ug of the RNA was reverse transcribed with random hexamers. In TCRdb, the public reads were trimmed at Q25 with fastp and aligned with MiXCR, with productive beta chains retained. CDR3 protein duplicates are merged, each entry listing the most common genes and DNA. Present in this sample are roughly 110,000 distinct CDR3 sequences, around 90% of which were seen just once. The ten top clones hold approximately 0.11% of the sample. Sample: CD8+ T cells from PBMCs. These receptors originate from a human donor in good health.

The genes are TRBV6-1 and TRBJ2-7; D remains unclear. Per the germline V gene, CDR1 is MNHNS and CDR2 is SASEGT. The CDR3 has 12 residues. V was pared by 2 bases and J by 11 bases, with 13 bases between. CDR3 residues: CASSEWPQEKYF. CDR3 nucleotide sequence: TGTGCCAGCAGTGAATGGCCTCAAGAGAAGTACTTC.

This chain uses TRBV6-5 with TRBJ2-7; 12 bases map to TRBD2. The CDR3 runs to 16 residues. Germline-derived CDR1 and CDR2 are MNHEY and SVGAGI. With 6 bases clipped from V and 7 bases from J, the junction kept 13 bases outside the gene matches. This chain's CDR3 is CASSSSLAGGVREQYF. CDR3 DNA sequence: TGTGCCAGCAGCTCCTCCCTAGCGGGAGGGGTCCGGGAGCAGTACTTC.

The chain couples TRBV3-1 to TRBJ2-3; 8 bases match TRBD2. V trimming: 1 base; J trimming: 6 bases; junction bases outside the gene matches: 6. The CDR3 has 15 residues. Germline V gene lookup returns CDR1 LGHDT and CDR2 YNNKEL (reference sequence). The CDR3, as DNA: TGTGCCAGCAGCCAAGTCCGGGGGGGCCGCGATACGCAGTATTTT. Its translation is CASSQVRGGRDTQYF.

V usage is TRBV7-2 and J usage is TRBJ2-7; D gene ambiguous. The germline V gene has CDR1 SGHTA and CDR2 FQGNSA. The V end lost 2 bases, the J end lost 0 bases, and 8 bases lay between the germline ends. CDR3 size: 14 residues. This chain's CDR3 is CASSLSWSSYEQYF. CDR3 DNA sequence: TGTGCCAGCAGCTTAAGCTGGAGCTCCTACGAGCAGTACTTC.

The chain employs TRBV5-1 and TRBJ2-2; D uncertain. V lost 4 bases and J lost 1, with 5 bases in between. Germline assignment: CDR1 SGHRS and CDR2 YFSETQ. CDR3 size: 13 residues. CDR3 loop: CASSHQNTGELFF. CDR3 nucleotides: TGCGCCAGCAGCCATCAGAACACCGGGGAGCTGTTTTTT.

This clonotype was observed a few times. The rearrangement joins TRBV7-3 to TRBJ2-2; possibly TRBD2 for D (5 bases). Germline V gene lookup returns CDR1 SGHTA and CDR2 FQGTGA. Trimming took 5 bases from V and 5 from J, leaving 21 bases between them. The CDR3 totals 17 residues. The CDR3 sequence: CASSRTRSGERTGELFF. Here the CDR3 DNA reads TGTGCCAGCAGCCGCACGCGGTCCGGGGAAAGGACCGGGGAGCTGTTTTTT.